This T cell receptor beta chain was sequenced during a study of blood T cell repertoires in COVID-19. Study overall: Specimens from acute and convalescent COVID-19 originated in the United States, Italy and Spain.

Original processing methods: Scientists estimated how many nucleated cells there were by amplifying reference gene primers. Generated by immunoSEQ multiplex PCR, the TCRdb table keeps only in-frame clones and is missing some. V and J calls and clone size are as listed in that table; D and trimming were resolved from the DNA. Here the sample spans fewer than 100,000 clones, around 80% being singletons. The V end lost 1 base, the J end lost 0 bases, and 16 bases lay between the germline ends. Germline V gene data show CDR1 as LGHDT and CDR2 as YNNKEL (reference sequence). The CDR3 contains 18 residues.

The chain has TRBV3-1 (or the pseudogene TRBV3-2) and TRBJ2-1; D call uncertain. The sequenced sample was peripheral blood. The source is a woman between 50 and 59 years old with acute or convalescent COVID-19. Written as DNA, the CDR3 is TGTGCCAGCAGCCAAGCCCCTATGACTGGAAGCTCCTACAATGAGCAGTTCTTC. It translates to CASSQAPMTGSSYNEQFF.